These 32 T cell receptor beta chains came from one sample sequenced in a study of cytomegalovirus exposure and HLA in healthy donors. Assay: immunoSEQ multiplex PCR; the TCRdb copy retains only in-frame clones and omits some. The table includes about 82,000 clones, 90% to 95% detected once. Source material: PBMCs. The receptors originated from a man aged 18 to 35 in good health and CMV-seronegative.

The chain carries TRBV18 and TRBJ1-1, with a weak D call TRBD1 (6 bases). The CDR3 has 14 amino acids. Germline CDR1 and CDR2: KGHSH and LQKENI. V gave up 2 bases and J gave up 1 base, with 8 bases separating them. The CDR3 sequence is CASSPKQGNTEAFF. CDR3 in DNA: TGTGCCAGCTCACCAAAACAGGGGAACACTGAAGCTTTCTTT.

V gene TRBV4-1 combines with J gene TRBJ1-2; unclear D gene. The CDR3 length is 17 residues. Trimming pared 1 base from V and 8 bases from J, leaving 23 bases between. Germline V gives CDR1 MGHRA, CDR2 YSYEKL. The CDR3 here is CASSQGLWWHYLPGYTF. The DNA of the CDR3 is TGCGCCAGCAGCCAAGGTCTGTGGTGGCACTACCTCCCCGGCTACACCTTC.

This chain uses TRBV6-1 with TRBJ1-2; D is unclear. This CDR3 spans 13 amino acids. Germline V gives CDR1 MNHNS, CDR2 SASEGT. Trimming removed 5 bases from V and 7 bases from J, with 14 bases in between. Here the CDR3 DNA reads TGTGCCAGCAGTCTTCCAGGAGAGGGTGGCTACACCTTC. Protein sequence: CASSLPGEGGYTF.

This clone has only a few counts. The CDR3 sequence is CASSDSAGSGANVLTF. The CDR3 coding sequence is TGTGCCAGCAGTGACTCAGCGGGCTCTGGGGCCAACGTCCTGACTTTC. This chain uses TRBV6-4 with TRBJ2-6; D might be TRBD2 (6 bases). Trimming left V 0 bases short and J 0 bases short, with 6 bases between. Germline CDR1 is MRHNA and CDR2 is SNTAGT. The CDR3 totals 16 residues.

V and J are TRBV18 and TRBJ2-2, with D tentatively TRBD1 (6 bases). Trimming removed 6 bases from V and 1 base from J, with 9 bases in between. CDR3 size: 14 residues. Germline CDR1 reads KGHSH; CDR2 reads LQKENI. CDR3: CASSWTENTGELFF. CDR3 nucleotides: TGTGCCAGCTCCTGGACAGAGAACACCGGGGAGCTGTTTTTT. Drawing the rest from reference TRBV18 and TRBJ2-2, the complete variable domain is NAGVMQNPRHLVRRRGQEARLRCSPMKGHSHVYWYRQLPEEGLKFMVYLQKENIIDESGMPKERFSAEFPKEGPSILRIQQVVRGDSAAYFCASSWTENTGELFFGEGSRLTVL.

This clone was seen just once. CDR3 in DNA: TGTGCCAGCAGCCAAGATAGCGCAGGGGGCGTCTATGGCTACACCTTC. Protein sequence: CASSQDSAGGVYGYTF. This chain joins TRBV4-2 and TRBJ1-2; 8 nucleotides agree with TRBD1. Per germline, CDR1 LGHNA and CDR2 YNFKEQ. Germline trimming cut 0 bases from V and 4 bases from J; bases unmatched to any gene: 7. CDR3 length: 16 residues.

V and J are TRBV18 and TRBJ2-7, with D tentatively TRBD1 (5 bases). Germline V gene sequence: CDR1 KGHSH, CDR2 LQKENI. The length of the CDR3 is 14 residues. Trimming cost V 3 bases and J 0 bases, with 9 bases left between them. The CDR3 region is CASSPDRDSYEQYF. The CDR3 bases are TGTGCCAGCTCACCCGACAGAGACTCCTACGAGCAGTACTTC. The variable domain in full, with the rest retrieved from reference TRBV18 and TRBJ2-7, is NAGVMQNPRHLVRRRGQEARLRCSPMKGHSHVYWYRQLPEEGLKFMVYLQKENIIDESGMPKERFSAEFPKEGPSILRIQQVVRGDSAAYFCASSPDRDSYEQYFGPGTRLTVT.

V gene TRBV2 combines with J gene TRBJ1-5, with 8 positions matching TRBD1. V trimming: 7 bases; J trimming: 6 bases; junction bases outside the gene matches: 11. The CDR3 loop spans 15 amino acids. The germline gives CDR1 SNHLY, CDR2 FYNNEI. CDR3 sequence: CASTPDRVGGQPQHF. CDR3 sequence (DNA): TGTGCCAGCACTCCGGACAGGGTGGGGGGTCAGCCCCAGCATTTT.

The chain recombines TRBV6-6 with TRBJ1-2, with TRBD1 as a possible D gene (6 bases). Germline CDR1 MNHNY, CDR2 SVGAGI (reference sequence). V lost 0 bases to trimming and J lost 8 bases, with 16 bases between them. The CDR3 loop spans 15 amino acids. The CDR3 loop is CASSYSTGHPFGYTF. In DNA, the CDR3 is TGTGCCAGCAGTTACTCAACGGGACACCCCTTCGGCTACACCTTC.

This sequence joins TRBV11-3 and TRBJ2-7; D is possibly TRBD1 (6 bases). The length of the CDR3 is 14 residues. CDR1 and CDR2 from the germline V gene are SGHNT and YENEEA. Trimming removed 3 bases from V and 2 bases from J, with 11 bases in between. The CDR3: CASSFQGWTYEQYF. The CDR3 nucleotides are TGTGCCAGCAGCTTCCAGGGGTGGACCTACGAGCAGTACTTC.

In its sample, this clone was seen a few times. This sequence joins TRBV11-1 and TRBJ2-7; D not certain. V was cut by 5 bases and J by 0 bases, with 14 bases left in between. The germline V gene encodes CDR1 SGHAT and CDR2 FQDESV (reference sequence). This CDR3 has 15 amino acids. The CDR3, as DNA: TGTGCCAGCAGCACCAGACACCAGCCCTCCTACGAGCAGTACTTC. Translation gives CASSTRHQPSYEQYF.

In DNA, the CDR3 is TGCGCCAGCAGCTGGACCCGAGGAGGGAGCTACGAGCAGTACTTC. Amino acids: CASSWTRGGSYEQYF. This chain links TRBV5-1 with TRBJ2-7; D is perhaps TRBD2 (6 bases). Per the germline V gene, CDR1 is SGHRS and CDR2 is YFSETQ. The CDR3 runs 15 residues. V was pared by 3 bases and J by 3 bases, with 16 bases between.

This clone is a singleton in its sample. The CDR3 reads CASSPLVAGPTGELFF. The CDR3 bases are TGTGCCAGCTCACCACTGGTAGCGGGGCCCACCGGGGAGCTGTTTTTT. The chain carries TRBV18 and TRBJ2-2; TRBD2 matches at 8 bases. Germline CDR1 and CDR2: KGHSH and LQKENI. The CDR3 is made up of 16 amino acids. J was trimmed by 4 bases and V by 1 base; bases with no gene match: 5.

V gene TRBV19 combines with J gene TRBJ1-2, with 8 bases identical to TRBD1. Looked up from germline, CDR1 is LNHDA and CDR2 is SQIVND (reference sequence). J was trimmed by 0 bases and V by 1 base; bases with no gene match: 7. The CDR3 extends over 17 amino acids. The CDR3 DNA reads as TGTGCCAGTAGTATAGGTTCCGGACAGGGTGCTAACTATGGCTACACCTTC. Protein sequence: CASSIGSGQGANYGYTF. The full variable domain, its missing parts supplied by reference TRBV19 and TRBJ1-2, is DGGITQSPKYLFRKEGQNVTLSCEQNLNHDAMYWYRQDPGQGLRLIYYSQIVNDFQKGDIAEGYSVSREKKESFPLTVTSAQKNPTAFYLCASSIGSGQGANYGYTFGSGTRLTVV.

The V call is TRBV5-1, the J call TRBJ1-2; TRBD1 matches at 8 bases. V was pared by 1 base and J by 2 bases, with 1 base of the junction left unmatched. Germline lookup yields CDR1 SGHRS and CDR2 YFSETQ. CDR3 length: 14 residues. CDR3 sequence reads: CASSLSGGNYGYTF. The CDR3 coding sequence is TGCGCCAGCAGCTTGTCAGGGGGCAACTATGGCTACACCTTC.

This chain links TRBV19 with TRBJ1-1; unclear D gene. CDR3 length: 13 residues. The germline V gene encodes CDR1 LNHDA and CDR2 SQIVND (reference sequence). Trimming removed 6 bases from V and 0 bases from J, with 8 bases in between. The CDR3 DNA sequence: TGTGCCAGTAGGGAGGCCATGAACACTGAAGCTTTCTTT. It encodes CASREAMNTEAFF.

CDR3 DNA sequence: TGCGCCAGCCACCTTACAGGGGCGGCCACTGAAGCTTTCTTT. Protein: CASHLTGAATEAFF. V gene TRBV5-1 combines with J gene TRBJ1-1; 7 nucleotides agree with TRBD1. Per germline, CDR1 SGHRS and CDR2 YFSETQ. The CDR3 is made up of 14 amino acids. V gave up 7 bases and J gave up 4 bases; unmatched junction bases: 10.

This sequence joins TRBV4-3 and TRBJ2-3, with a possible D match to TRBD2 (5 bases). Germline CDR1 reads LGHNA; CDR2 reads YSLEER. CDR3 size: 16 residues. Deletions cut 1 base from V and 2 bases from J, with 13 bases between. The CDR3: CASSQGVGRDTDTQYF. CDR3 bases: TGCGCCAGCAGCCAAGGGGTGGGGAGAGACACAGATACGCAGTATTTT.

This chain links TRBV5-4 with TRBJ2-4, with D possibly matching TRBD1 (5 bases). With 4 bases removed from V and 6 bases from J, the gap between germline ends came to 20 bases. Germline lookup yields CDR1 SGHNT and CDR2 YYREEE (reference sequence). The CDR3 spans 16 residues. The CDR3 region has the DNA TGTGCCAGCAGCCAGATGCAGGGCCTCCCTGGAAACATTCAGTACTTC. Translated, it gives CASSQMQGLPGNIQYF.

This clone was detected only once. This chain connects TRBV9 to TRBJ2-1; 14 nucleotides align to TRBD2. V gave up 3 bases and J gave up 8 bases; unmatched junction bases: 7. The CDR3 is made up of 16 amino acids. The germline V gene encodes CDR1 SGDLS and CDR2 YYNGEE. The CDR3 DNA reads TGTGCCAGCAGCGGTTCCGGGACTAGCGGGAGAGATGAGCAGTTCTTC. It specifies CASSGSGTSGRDEQFF. The whole variable domain, remainder taken from reference TRBV9 and TRBJ2-1, is DSGVTQTPKHLITATGQRVTLRCSPRSGDLSVYWYQQSLDQGLQFLIQYYNGEERAKGNILERFSAQQFPDLHSELNLSSLELGDSALYFCASSGSGTSGRDEQFFGPGTRLTVL.

A single count supports this clone. This chain uses TRBV18 with TRBJ2-7; 8 positions agree with TRBD1. The junction had 8 bases not matched to a gene; V was cut back by 4 bases and J by 0 bases. CDR1 and CDR2 (germline): KGHSH, LQKENI. The CDR3 totals 16 residues. This chain's CDR3 is CASSHGQGFSSYEQYF. In nucleotides, the CDR3 is TGTGCCAGCTCACACGGACAGGGTTTTTCCTCCTACGAGCAGTACTTC. Looking up the rest from reference TRBV18 and TRBJ2-7 gives the full variable domain: NAGVMQNPRHLVRRRGQEARLRCSPMKGHSHVYWYRQLPEEGLKFMVYLQKENIIDESGMPKERFSAEFPKEGPSILRIQQVVRGDSAAYFCASSHGQGFSSYEQYFGPGTRLTVT.

The chain joins TRBV5-4 to TRBJ1-1; TRBD1 agrees at 8 bases. CDR1 is SGHNT and CDR2 is YYREEE in the germline V gene (reference sequence). The CDR3 consists of 15 residues. The V gene end was trimmed by 3 bases and the J gene end by 1 base; junction bases not matched to a gene: 5. This CDR3 is CASSSTGTGNTEAFF. The CDR3 DNA reads as TGTGCCAGCAGCTCCACCGGGACAGGGAACACTGAAGCTTTCTTT.

The CDR3 region is CASKPTHPNYGYTF. In DNA, the CDR3 is TGTGCCAGCAAACCGACACATCCTAACTATGGCTACACCTTC. The chain joins TRBV6-1 to TRBJ1-2; no reliable D call. This CDR3 has 14 amino acids. Germline CDR1 and CDR2: MNHNS and SASEGT. The V end was cut by 7 bases, the J end by 0 bases, with 12 bases between.

This chain uses TRBV6-4 with TRBJ2-3, with 7 nucleotides matching TRBD2. CDR3 size: 15 residues. The germline CDR1 and CDR2 sequences are MRHNA and SNTAGT. Trimming removed 5 bases from V and 1 base from J; junction bases left unmatched: 6. CDR3 nucleotides: TGTGCCAGCAGTCTAGATGCGGGGGGCACAGATACGCAGTATTTT. This codes for CASSLDAGGTDTQYF.

The genes are TRBV7-9 and TRBJ1-6, with a weak D call TRBD1 (5 bases). Trimming removed 5 bases from V and 5 bases from J, with 13 bases in between. Germline V lookup: CDR1 SEHNR, CDR2 FQNEAQ (reference sequence). This CDR3 spans 15 amino acids. As DNA, the CDR3 is TGTGCCAGCAGCCCCGTCGACAGTCATAATTCACCCCTCCACTTT. Translated, it gives CASSPVDSHNSPLHF. Variable domain in full (rest from reference TRBV7-9 and TRBJ1-6): DTGVSQNPRHKITKRGQNVTFRCDPISEHNRLYWYRQTLGQGPEFLTYFQNEAQLEKSRLLSDRFSAERPKGSFSTLEIQRTEQGDSAMYLCASSPVDSHNSPLHFGNGTRLTVT.

The chain employs TRBV14 and TRBJ2-7; no definite D call. Trimming removed 3 bases at V and 0 bases at J, with 12 bases between. The CDR3 has 15 amino acids. Germline CDR1 reads SGHDN; CDR2 reads FVKESK. CDR3 in amino acids: CASSHSGLPSYEQYF. CDR3 DNA sequence: TGTGCCAGCAGCCACTCAGGTTTACCCTCCTACGAGCAGTACTTC.

The chain is built from TRBV19 and TRBJ2-7; possible D gene TRBD1, 5 bases. The CDR3 contains 16 residues. Germline V lookup: CDR1 LNHDA, CDR2 SQIVND (reference sequence). V gave up 2 bases and J gave up 3 bases, with 17 bases separating them. This CDR3 reads CASSIQGTRSIYEQYF. DNA for the CDR3: TGTGCCAGTAGTATACAGGGAACCCGCAGCATCTACGAGCAGTACTTC.

The chain joins TRBV6-1 to TRBJ2-1; 12 positions agree with TRBD2. The length of the CDR3 is 15 residues. Germline assignment: CDR1 MNHNS and CDR2 SASEGT. The ends lost 6 bases at V and 13 bases at J; junction bases unmatched: 13. The CDR3 region is CASSPGLAGWGGQFF. The CDR3 DNA reads as TGTGCCAGCAGCCCGGGACTAGCGGGTTGGGGGGGACAGTTCTTC.

CDR3 region: CASSINTEAFF. The CDR3 region has the DNA TGTGCCAGCAGCATAAACACTGAAGCTTTCTTT. The chain links TRBV7-9 to TRBJ1-1; D not resolved. V lost 5 bases and J 2 bases, leaving 3 bases between the germline ends. This CDR3 spans 11 amino acids. Germline CDR1 is SEHNR and CDR2 is FQNEAQ (reference sequence).

The V and J genes are TRBV5-1 and TRBJ1-4, with 7 positions matching TRBD1. The V gene end was trimmed by 0 bases and the J gene end by 8 bases; junction bases not matched to a gene: 7. CDR3 length equals 15 residues. Germline lookup yields CDR1 SGHRS and CDR2 YFSETQ. This CDR3 reads CASSLASGGGEKLFF. The CDR3 bases are TGCGCCAGCAGCTTGGCTTCAGGGGGTGGGGAAAAACTGTTTTTT. The whole variable domain, remainder taken from reference TRBV5-1 and TRBJ1-4, is KAGVTQTPRYLIKTRGQQVTLSCSPISGHRSVSWYQQTPGQGLQFLFEYFSETQRNKGNFPGRFSGRQFSNSRSEMNVSTLELGDSALYLCASSLASGGGEKLFFGSGTQLSVL.

This chain connects TRBV7-9 to TRBJ1-1, with D perhaps matching TRBD1 (5 bases). V was pared by 1 base and J by 4 bases, with 10 bases between. The CDR3 is made up of 14 amino acids. The V gene's germline CDR1 is SEHNR and CDR2 FQNEAQ (reference sequence). In nucleotides, the CDR3 is TGTGCCAGCAGCTTAGTGGGACTCATCACTGAAGCTTTCTTT. Encoded protein: CASSLVGLITEAFF.

This chain uses TRBV27 with TRBJ2-7; 9 nucleotides line up with TRBD1. V was pared by 7 bases and J by 4 bases, with 8 bases of the junction left unmatched. The CDR3 contains 14 residues. The germline gives CDR1 MNHEY, CDR2 SMNVEV (reference sequence). The CDR3 spells CASNLRGTGYEQYF. CDR3 bases: TGTGCCAGCAATCTGAGGGGGACAGGGTACGAGCAGTACTTC.